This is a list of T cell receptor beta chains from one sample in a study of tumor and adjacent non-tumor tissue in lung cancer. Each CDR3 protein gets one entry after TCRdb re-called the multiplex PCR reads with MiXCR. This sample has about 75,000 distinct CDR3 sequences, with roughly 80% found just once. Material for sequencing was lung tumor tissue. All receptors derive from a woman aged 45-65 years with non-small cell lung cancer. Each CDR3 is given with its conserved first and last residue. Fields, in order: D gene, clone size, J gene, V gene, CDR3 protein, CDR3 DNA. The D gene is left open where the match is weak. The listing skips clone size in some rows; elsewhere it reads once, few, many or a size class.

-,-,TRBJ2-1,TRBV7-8,CASSLPAANNEQSF,TGTGCCAGCAGCTTACCAGCGGCTAACAATGAGCAGTCCTTC
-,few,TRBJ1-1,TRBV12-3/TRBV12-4,CAKRHVNTEAVF,TGTGCCAAACGGCATGTGAACACTGAAGCTGTCTTT
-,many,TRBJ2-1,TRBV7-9,CASSFRDVLFF,TGTGCCAGCAGCTTTCGGGATGTTCTGTTCTTC
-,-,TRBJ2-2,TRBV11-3,CGSSLARDTGELFF,TGTGGCAGTAGCCTAGCGAGGGACACCGGGGAGCTGTTTTTT
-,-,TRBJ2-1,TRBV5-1,CASSFGALDTEQFF,TGCGCTAGCAGCTTTGGAGCGTTGGACACTGAGCAGTTCTTC
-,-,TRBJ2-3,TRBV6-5,CASSYSTRDSLLITDTQYF,TGTGCCAGCAGTTACTCCACCCGGGACTCCCTCCTAATCACAGATACGCAGTATTTT
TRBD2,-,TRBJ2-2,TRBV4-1,CANSQVGSSGIFAGKLFF,TGCGCCAACAGCCAAGTTGGATCTAGCGGGATATTTGCCGGGAAGCTGTTTTTT
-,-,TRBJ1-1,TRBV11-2,CASSTPQGGEAFF,TGTGCCAGCAGCACGCCACAGGGAGGTGAAGCTTTCTTT
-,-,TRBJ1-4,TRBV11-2,CANSLAGINEGLFF,TGTGCCAACAGCTTAGCAGGGATTAATGAAGGACTGTTTTTT
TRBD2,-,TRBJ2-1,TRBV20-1,CSAPLLAIVRNEQFF,TGCAGTGCACCGCTACTAGCGATAGTTCGCAATGAGCAGTTCTTC
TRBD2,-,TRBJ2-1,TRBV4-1,CASSQHTSGEAEQFF,TGCGCCAGCAGCCAACACACTAGCGGAGAGGCTGAGCAATTCTTC
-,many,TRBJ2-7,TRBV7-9,CASSLAGGKVYEQYF,TGTGCCAGCAGCTTAGCTGGGGGCAAGGTCTACGAGCAGTACTTC
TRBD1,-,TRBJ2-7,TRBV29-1,CSVRQGHEQYF,TGCAGCGTCCGACAGGGGCATGAGCAGTACTTC
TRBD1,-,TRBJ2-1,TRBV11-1,CGSNLRGGRYEQFF,TGTGGCAGCAACTTAAGAGGGGGCCGGTATGAGCAATTCTTC
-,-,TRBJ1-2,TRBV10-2,CASSETGHGYIF,TGCGCCAGCAGTGAGACAGGGCATGGCTACATCTTC
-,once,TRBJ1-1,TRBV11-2,CTSSFLEWGTEAFF,TGTACCAGCAGCTTTTTGGAATGGGGCACTGAAGCTTTCTTT
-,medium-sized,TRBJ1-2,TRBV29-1,CSVLAGLGYTF,TGCAGCGTTCTGGCAGGGCTTGGCTACACCTTC
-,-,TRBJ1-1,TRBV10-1,CASSDDDWTEAFF,TGCGCCAGCAGTGACGATGACTGGACTGAAGCTTTCTTT
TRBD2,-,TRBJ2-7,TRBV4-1,CASSQDSSGSSYGQYF,TGCGCCAGCAGCCAAGATAGTAGCGGGAGCTCCTACGGGCAGTACTTC
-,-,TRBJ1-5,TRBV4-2,CASSRGLRYSNQPQHF,TGTGCCAGCAGCCGAGGACTGAGATATAGCAATCAGCCCCAGCATTTT
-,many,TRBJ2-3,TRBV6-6,CASSYSLSAGTQYF,TGTGCCAGCAGTTACTCCCTCTCCGCCGGTACGCAGTATTTT
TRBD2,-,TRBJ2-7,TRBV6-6,CASSPLTLSGEKYEQYF,TGTGCCAGCAGTCCCCTAACTCTTAGCGGGGAAAAATACGAACAGTACTTC
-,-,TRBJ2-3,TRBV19,CTTSETTDTQYF,TGTACCACGAGCGAGACCACAGATACGCAGTATTTT
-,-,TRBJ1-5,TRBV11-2,CGSSWDGYSDQPQHF,TGCGGCAGCAGCTGGGACGGTTATAGCGATCAGCCCCAGCATTTT
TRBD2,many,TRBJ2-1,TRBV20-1,CSAGAGTSVPEQFF,TGCAGTGCCGGGGCCGGGACTAGCGTCCCTGAGCAGTTCTTC
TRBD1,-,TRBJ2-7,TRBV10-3,CGISESRDRGYEQYF,TGTGGCATCAGTGAGTCGAGGGACAGAGGCTACGAGCAGTACTTT
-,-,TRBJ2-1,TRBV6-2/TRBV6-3,CASSYGGWGNEQFF,TGTGCCAGTAGTTACGGCGGGTGGGGGAATGAGCAGTTCTTC
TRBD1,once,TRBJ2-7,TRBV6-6,CAGTGQGAYDQYF,TGTGCCGGCACCGGACAGGGGGCTTACGATCAGTACTTC
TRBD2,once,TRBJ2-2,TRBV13,CSSSFSPGLAATVELFF,TGTTCCAGCAGCTTCTCTCCTGGACTAGCGGCGACCGTGGAGCTGTTTTTT
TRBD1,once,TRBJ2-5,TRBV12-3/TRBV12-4,CASSSSRQGSQDTQYF,TGTGCCAGCAGTTCCTCTCGACAGGGCAGCCAAGATACCCAGTACTTC
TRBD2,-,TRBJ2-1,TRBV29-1,CSVGTSGFYKEQFF,TGCAGCGTGGGGACTAGTGGGTTTTACAAAGAGCAGTTCTTC
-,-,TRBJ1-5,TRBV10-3,CAISVYAGLSHQPQHF,TGTGCCATCAGTGTTTACGCCGGACTCAGCCATCAGCCCCAGCATTTT
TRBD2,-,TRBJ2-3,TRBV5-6,CASSWEGSTDTQYF,TGTGCCAGCAGTTGGGAGGGGAGCACAGATACGCAGTATTTT
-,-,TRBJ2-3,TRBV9,CASSMNRLGGGGTDTQYF,TGTGCCAGCAGCATGAATCGTCTAGGGGGAGGAGGGACAGATACGCAGTATTTT
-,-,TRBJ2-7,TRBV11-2,CACSTGTRRTYEEYF,TGTGCCTGCAGCACCGGGACACGGCGCACCTACGAGGAGTACTTC
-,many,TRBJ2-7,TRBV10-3,CAISDGGAGYSYEQYF,TGTGCCATCAGTGATGGGGGTGCGGGGTACTCCTACGAGCAGTACTTC
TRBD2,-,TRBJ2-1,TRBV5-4,CTSSLNSGTSGNEQFF,TGTACCAGCAGCCTTAATAGCGGGACTTCGGGGAATGAGCAGTTCTTC
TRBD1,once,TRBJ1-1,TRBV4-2,CASSQPYRGDFTPESFF,TGTGCAAGCAGCCAGCCCTACAGGGGCGACTTTACCCCTGAATCTTTCTTT
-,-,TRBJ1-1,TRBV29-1,CSVREEENTRASF,TGTAGCGTTAGGGAAGAAGAGAACACTAGAGCTTCCTTT
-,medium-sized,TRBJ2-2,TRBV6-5,CASCTRRPNTGELFF,TGTGCCAGCTGCACCAGGAGGCCGAACACCGGGGAGCTGTTTTTT
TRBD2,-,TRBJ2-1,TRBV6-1,CASSEAISGGLAGGSVENEQFF,TGTGCCAGCAGTGAAGCTATATCAGGGGGACTAGCGGGAGGGTCGGTTGAGAATGAGCAGTTCTTC
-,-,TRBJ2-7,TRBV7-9,CASNAWTASYKQYF,TGTGCCAGCAACGCCTGGACAGCCTCTTACAAGCAGTACTTC
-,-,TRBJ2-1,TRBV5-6,CANSSTYYEQFF,TGTGCCAACAGCTCGACATACTACGAGCAGTTCTTC
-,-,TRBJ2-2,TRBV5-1,CASTQAYCGCTGELFF,TGCGCCAGCACACAGGCTTACTGTGGTTGCACCGGGGAGCTGTTTTTT
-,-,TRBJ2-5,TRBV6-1,CASVPFGNGNQETQYF,TGCGCCAGCGTCCCGTTTGGCAACGGCAACCAAGAGACCCAGTACTTC
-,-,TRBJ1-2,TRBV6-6,CANSSGSANYDYTF,TGTGCCAACAGTTCAGGATCGGCTAACTATGACTACACCTTC
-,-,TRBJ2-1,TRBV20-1,CSATPSSYSYNEQFF,TGCAGTGCCACCCCCTCTAGCTACTCCTACAATGAGCAGTTCTTC
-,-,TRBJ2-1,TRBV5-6,CACNSTYDEQFF,TGTGCCTGCAACTCGACATATGACGAGCAGTTCTTC
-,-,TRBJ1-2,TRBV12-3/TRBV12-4,CASSNLGYRSYTF,TGTGCCAGCAGCAATTTAGGTTACCGATCATACACCTTC
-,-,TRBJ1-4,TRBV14,CASTQDRSERKLF,TGTGCCAGCACCCAAGACCGCTCAGAGAGAAAACTGTTT
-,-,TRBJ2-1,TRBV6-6,CASSISSGAVYNEQFF,TGTGCCAGCAGTATCTCGTCGGGAGCGGTGTACAATGAGCAGTTCTTC
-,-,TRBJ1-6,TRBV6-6,CTSSDNANPPLHF,TGTACCAGCAGTGACAACGCAAATCCACCCCTCCACTTT
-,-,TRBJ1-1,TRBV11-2,CISSLLVLGTETFF,TGTATCAGCAGCTTGCTAGTGCTGGGAACTGAAACTTTCTTT
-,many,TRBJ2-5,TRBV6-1,CASRGGNQETQYF,TGTGCCAGCAGGGGAGGTAACCAAGAGACCCAGTACTTC
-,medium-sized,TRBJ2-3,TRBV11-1,CASSYSGAQDTQYF,TGTGCCAGCAGCTATTCAGGGGCGCAGGATACGCAGTATTTT
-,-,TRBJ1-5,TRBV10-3,CAISETGWDQPQHF,TGTGCCATCAGTGAGACAGGGTGGGATCAGCCCCAGCATTTC
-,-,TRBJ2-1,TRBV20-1,CSACVSLARNEQFF,TGCAGTGCTTGTGTTAGCTTGGCCCGCAATGAGCAGTTCTTC
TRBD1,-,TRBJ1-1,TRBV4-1,CASSHPRGEGEKNTEAFF,TGCGCCAGCAGCCACCCCAGGGGGGAGGGAGAAAAGAACACTGAAGCTTTCTTT
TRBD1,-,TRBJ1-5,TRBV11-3,CASSLTATQGDRSDDQPQHF,TGTGCCAGCAGCTTAACGGCGACTCAGGGGGACCGAAGTGACGATCAGCCCCAGCATTTT
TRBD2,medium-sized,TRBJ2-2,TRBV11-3,CASSLDGGSNAGELFF,TGTGCCAGCAGCTTAGATGGCGGGAGTAACGCCGGGGAGCTGTTTTTT